This T cell receptor beta chain was sequenced in a study of brain T cells in children with intractable seizures (dated by TCRdb to the early 2020s). Some background on the complete study: Resected brain tissue from 50 or so pediatric epilepsy surgery cases was initially screened for immune gene transcripts with a NanoString immunology panel. About 70% of the 12 selected surgery cases also had pre-surgery blood sequenced, which left four cases with brain tissue only. What the research found in general, with its limitations: Because sequencing depth differed between pre- and post-surgery blood, the absence of clones from the pre-surgery sample may reflect undersampling. The patients' HCMV serostatus was not known, and viral specificity was inferred solely from CDR3 sequence similarity.

The immunoSEQ assay was applied to genomic DNA to generate the TCR beta chain sequences. Per the original workflow: Any CDR3 sequence that did not begin with the conserved framework cysteine at position 104 was removed by hand. Clonality was calculated as one minus the normalized Shannon's Diversity Index, with values ranging from 0 (maximal diversity) to 1 (oligoclonal). To check whether a given CDR3 had different frequencies in two samples, for example brain versus blood, chi-squared comparison-of-proportions tests were used. Public clonotypes were identified by searching immuneACCESS, and similarity to known antiviral clonotypes was assessed with the VDJdb browser. This is the immuneACCESS table as TCRdb keeps it, with only in-frame sequences that have V and J called. A part of the clones is gone; compared with another copy, unresolved V genes explain less than half, and the rest is unexplained. That table supplies the V and J calls and clone size; D and trimming were determined from the DNA. This sample holds hundreds of thousands of clones; more than 85% were observed only once. The ten most abundant clones make up 5.7% of the sample.

This clone was recorded once. There is no known antigen for this receptor. The record has no base qualities; no much larger clone is one base away. What the time point label conveys for this sample: blood from clinic visit 5 months post-surgery; TSC patient then seizure free. The surgery cases showing the highest brain T cell transcript signatures were chosen for TCR beta chain sequencing of brain tissue and, when available, of blood. Patients had been treated with at least one anti-epileptic drug before surgery. The TCR-sequenced patients were children whose drug-resistant epilepsy was caused by tuberous sclerosis complex, focal cortical dysplasia, Rasmussen encephalitis or hemimegalencephaly. Bulk genomic DNA was isolated from unsorted brain tissue and whole blood using the Monarch genomic DNA purification kit. The sample in question was peripheral blood, obtained approximately 5 months after surgery. The TCR originated in a boy under two years old with tuberous sclerosis and intractable seizures.

The nucleotide sequence is TGTGCCACCAGTGATGAGGGCCCCGGGACAGGGAACTATGGCTACACCTTC. Its protein reads: CATSDEGPGTGNYGYTF. The chain uses TRBV24-1 and TRBJ1-2; the junction holds 9 bases that match TRBD1. From the cysteine up to the phenylalanine, the CDR3 has a length of 17 residues. The retained sequence is limited to the CDR3, 51 bases, with the frame set at the first base. Reading the germline V gene gives CDR1 KGHDR and CDR2 SFDVKD. V is cut back by 3 bases and J by 2 bases, with 9 bases in the junction unmatched.